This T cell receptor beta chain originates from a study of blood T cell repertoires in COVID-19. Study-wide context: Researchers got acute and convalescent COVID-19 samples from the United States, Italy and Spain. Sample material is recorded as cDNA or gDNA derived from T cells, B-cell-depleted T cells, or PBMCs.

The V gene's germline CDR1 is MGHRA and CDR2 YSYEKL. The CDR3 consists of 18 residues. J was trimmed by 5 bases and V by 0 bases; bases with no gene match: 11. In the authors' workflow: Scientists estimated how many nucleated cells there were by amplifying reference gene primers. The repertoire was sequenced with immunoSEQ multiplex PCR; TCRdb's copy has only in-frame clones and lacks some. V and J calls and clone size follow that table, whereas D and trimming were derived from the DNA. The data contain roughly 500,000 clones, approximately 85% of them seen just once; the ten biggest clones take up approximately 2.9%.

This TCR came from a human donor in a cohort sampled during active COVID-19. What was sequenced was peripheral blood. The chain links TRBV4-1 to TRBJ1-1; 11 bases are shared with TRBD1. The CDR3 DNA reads TGCGCCAGCAGCCAAGATGCCGGACAGGGGGCCTTGTGGACTGAAGCTTTCTTT. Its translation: CASSQDAGQGALWTEAFF.